Sequencing of this TCR beta chain was carried out in a study of T cell repertoires in cytomegalovirus infection. Study context: CMV infection together with matching HLA type was indicated by public TCR beta signatures. Points from the study as a whole: Frequencies of public TCR beta families were cumulated, and this identified carriers of CMV plus the relevant HLA. What dominated the ex vivo response were HLA-C-restricted CMV-specific TCR beta clonotypes.

In the case of this clonotype: As yet, its antigen is unknown.

From germline, CDR1 is WSHSY and CDR2 SAAADI. The CDR3 spans 13 residues. V lost 8 bases to trimming and J lost 7 bases; unmatched junction nucleotides: 10. TCRdb called the reads again in MiXCR, with one record for every CDR3 protein. The table has around 69,000 distinct CDR3 sequences, more than 25% seen once. This TCR came from a human donor in good health (CMV status not recorded). Some clones in this sample may be carry-over from other donors' samples. Sequencing was performed on CD8+ T cells from cultured PBMCs, taken from culture after CMV antigen stimulation. V and J are TRBV10-2 and TRBJ1-1, with TRBD1 matching 7 bases. The CDR3 is CASFPQGVSEAFF. CDR3 nucleotide sequence: TGCGCCAGCTTCCCTCAGGGGGTGAGTGAAGCTTTCTTT.